The table lists the clone carrying this T cell receptor (beta chain) with a few counts. RNA transcripts yielded amplified TCR beta CDR3 regions. In the first-round RT-PCR of the TCR CDR3, the HTBI primer set was used. Via MiXCR, TCRdb re-called the multiplex PCR reads, giving one row per CDR3 protein. Among approximately 490,000 distinct CDR3 sequences listed, 20% to 25% were seen once. The data were taken from a study of T cells in Graves' hyperthyroidism and ophthalmopathy. Between the trimmed V and J ends, which lost 4 bases and 1 base, there was a span of 9 bases. This CDR3 contains 14 residues. Germline V lookup: CDR1 MNHEY, CDR2 SMNVEV (reference sequence). Inclusion characteristics of ophthalmopathy patients comprised a Clinical Activity Score of at least 3, a NOSPECS grade of at least 4, and duration under 3 months. Researchers barred patients who had uncontrolled infection, other autoimmune disease, pregnancy or lactation.

V usage is TRBV27 and J usage is TRBJ2-3; tentative D call: TRBD1 (6 bases). The receptor was derived from a woman in her sixties or seventies with Graves' ophthalmopathy. Sequencing input: blood. CDR3 sequence reads: CASSSQGRTDTQYF. CDR3 nucleotide sequence: TGTGCCAGCAGTTCCCAGGGGCGCACAGATACGCAGTATTTT.